The 22 T cell receptor beta chains below were found in one sample sequenced in a study of shared clonotypes between healthy human individuals. The method was immunoSEQ multiplex PCR; TCRdb's version includes in-frame clones alone and lacks a portion of them. This table has about 1.5 million clones, under 99% appearing once. The specimen sequenced was naive CD4+ T cells sorted from blood. Subset specified: CD45RA+ positively selected. The receptors stem from a young man in good health.

The chain carries TRBV2 and TRBJ2-7, with 10 bases lining up with TRBD2. Germline V gene sequence: CDR1 SNHLY, CDR2 FYNNEI. The ends lost 6 bases at V and 6 bases at J; junction bases unmatched: 14. This CDR3 is 16 amino acids long. CDR3 in amino acids: CASSPASSGSSSEQYF. The CDR3 bases are TGTGCCAGCAGCCCCGCCTCTAGCGGGAGCTCTTCCGAGCAGTACTTC.

This chain links TRBV6-5 with TRBJ2-7, with TRBD2 identical over 7 bases. The CDR3 sequence is 14 residues long. The junction had 6 bases not matched to a gene; V was cut back by 4 bases and J by 3 bases. Germline V gene lookup returns CDR1 MNHEY and CDR2 SVGAGI. CDR3 residues: CASSSPGLLYEQYF. CDR3 nucleotide sequence: TGTGCCAGCAGTTCACCGGGACTACTCTACGAGCAGTACTTC.

This chain connects TRBV11-2 to TRBJ2-2; TRBD1 matches 7 bases. The CDR3 is made up of 18 amino acids. CDR1 and CDR2 from the germline V gene are SGHAT and FQNNGV. The V segment lost 2 bases and the J segment 0 bases; nucleotides outside the gene matches: 9. DNA of the CDR3: TGTGCCAGCAGCTTAAGTGGTACAGGGGCAGCGAACACCGGGGAGCTGTTTTTT. It encodes CASSLSGTGAANTGELFF.

This chain joins TRBV7-3 and TRBJ2-5, with TRBD2 matching 10 bases. The germline gives CDR1 SGHTA, CDR2 FQGTGA. The CDR3 is 14 amino acids. J lost 7 bases, V lost 8 bases, and 10 bases had no gene match. The CDR3 sequence: CASAQLAGAGTQYF. As DNA, the CDR3 is TGTGCCAGCGCGCAGCTAGCGGGGGCCGGGACCCAGTACTTC.

The chain employs TRBV5-1 and TRBJ2-1; D gene unclear. V was cut by 4 bases and J by 6 bases, with 14 bases left in between. Germline V gene lookup returns CDR1 SGHRS and CDR2 YFSETQ. The CDR3 length is 14 residues. The CDR3 DNA follows: TGCGCCAGCAGCCCCAGCCGGCCCCCCAATGAGCAGTTCTTC. This codes for CASSPSRPPNEQFF.

The chain uses TRBV4-3 and TRBJ2-7, with 9 bases matching TRBD2. CDR3 length: 15 amino acids. V lost 3 bases, J lost 5 bases, and 8 bases stayed unmatched. The V gene's germline CDR1 is LGHNA and CDR2 YSLEER. CDR3 sequence: CASSHIAGDVNEQYF. The CDR3 DNA reads TGCGCCAGCAGCCATATAGCGGGAGATGTCAACGAGCAGTACTTC.

Regarding this clone: This sample includes further DNA sequences coding for the same CDR3. This chain joins TRBV28 and TRBJ1-2; 7 nucleotides align to TRBD1. The CDR3 extends over 13 amino acids. Trimming at V came to 2 bases and at J to 8 bases, leaving 5 bases not matched to a gene. Germline V gives CDR1 MDHEN, CDR2 SYDVKM. CDR3 in DNA: TGTGCCAGCAGTTTAGAGGGGGCGCGAGGCTACACCTTC. Protein: CASSLEGARGYTF.

The chain carries TRBV19 and TRBJ2-3; 10 bases match TRBD1. From germline, CDR1 is LNHDA and CDR2 SQIVND (reference sequence). There are 16 residues in the CDR3. The V segment lost 4 bases and the J segment 0 bases; nucleotides outside the gene matches: 4. CDR3 nucleotide sequence: TGTGCCAGTAGTACCCGACAGGGGGCAAGCACAGATACGCAGTATTTT. This encodes CASSTRQGASTDTQYF.

The chain employs TRBV2 and TRBJ2-5, with D unresolved. The CDR3 has 14 residues. Germline CDR1 and CDR2: SNHLY and FYNNEI. The ends were cut back, 2 bases at V and 1 base at J, with 8 bases in the middle. CDR3 sequence (DNA): TGTGCCAGCAGTGAATCGGCTCTCCAAGAGACCCAGTACTTC. Translation gives CASSESALQETQYF.

This clone came up once. The rearrangement links TRBV28 to TRBJ2-3; no clear D gene. This CDR3 is 10 amino acids long. Germline lookup yields CDR1 MDHEN and CDR2 SYDVKM. The V and J ends lost 4 bases and 4 bases respectively, with 0 bases between them. For the CDR3, the DNA is TGTGCCAGCAGTTCAGATACGCAGTATTTT. It specifies CASSSDTQYF. Full variable domain (outside the CDR3, taken from reference TRBV28 and TRBJ2-3): DVKVTQSSRYLVKRTGEKVFLECVQDMDHENMFWYRQDPGLGLRLIYFSYDVKMKEKGDIPEGYSVSREKKERFSLILESASTNQTSMYLCASSSDTQYFGPGTRLTVL.

Regarding this clone: The same CDR3 arises from other DNA sequences in this sample as well. The chain is built from TRBV5-4 and TRBJ2-1, with TRBD2 matching over 8 bases. Losses at the gene ends were 4 bases for V and 1 base for J; bases not matched to a gene: 4. Per germline, CDR1 SGHNT and CDR2 YYREEE (reference sequence). The CDR3 spans 15 residues. CDR3 sequence reads: CASSLSGNSYNEQFF. CDR3 nucleotide sequence: TGTGCCAGCAGCCTTAGCGGGAATTCCTACAATGAGCAGTTCTTC.

The chain is built from TRBV28 and TRBJ2-7; D is perhaps TRBD2 (6 bases). Germline CDR1 MDHEN, CDR2 SYDVKM. This CDR3 spans 14 amino acids. Between the trimmed V and J ends, which lost 4 bases and 1 base, there was a span of 11 bases. This CDR3 reads CASSSWAGSYEQYF. The CDR3 DNA follows: TGTGCCAGCAGTTCATGGGCGGGGTCCTACGAGCAGTACTTC. Full variable domain (rest looked up from reference TRBV28 and TRBJ2-7): DVKVTQSSRYLVKRTGEKVFLECVQDMDHENMFWYRQDPGLGLRLIYFSYDVKMKEKGDIPEGYSVSREKKERFSLILESASTNQTSMYLCASSSWAGSYEQYFGPGTRLTVT.

J is TRBJ2-5 and V is TRBV5-4; D is perhaps TRBD1 (7 bases). V lost 1 base and J lost 4, with 11 bases in between. The CDR3 runs to 14 residues. Germline V gene data show CDR1 as SGHNT and CDR2 as YYREEE (reference sequence). CDR3 DNA sequence: TGTGCCAGCAGCTTGAACAGGGGAGGAGAGACCCAGTACTTC. The encoded protein is CASSLNRGGETQYF.

The genes are TRBV2 and TRBJ2-1, with D uncertain. Trimming took off 1 base at V and 9 bases at J, with 13 bases between the two ends. In germline, CDR1 is SNHLY, CDR2 FYNNEI. This CDR3 comprises 14 residues. CDR3 loop: CASSEVAQYPEQFF. CDR3 coding DNA: TGTGCCAGCAGTGAAGTAGCACAGTATCCTGAGCAGTTCTTC.

This rearrangement joins TRBV21-1 to TRBJ1-1; TRBD1 was called by the table and not checked on the DNA. TRBV21-1 is a documented pseudogene. The CDR3 is 19 amino acids. The CDR3 coding sequence is TGTGCCAGCAGCAAAGCGCGGAATCCGGGACAGCCGCCGGGGACTGAAGCTTTCTTT. Translation: CASSKARNPGQPPGTEAFF.

V usage is TRBV11-1 and J usage is TRBJ2-7, with D perhaps matching TRBD2 (6 bases). Trimming removed 0 bases from V and 7 bases from J, with 16 bases in between. The germline gives CDR1 SGHAT, CDR2 FQDESV (reference sequence). There are 15 residues in the CDR3. The CDR3 here is CASSLAGSLSREQYF. In nucleotides, the CDR3 is TGTGCCAGCAGCTTAGCCGGGAGTCTATCTCGGGAGCAGTACTTC.

The rearrangement uses TRBV29-1 and TRBJ2-7; the D is unclear. Germline V gives CDR1 SQVTM, CDR2 ANQGSEA. The germline V and J ends were trimmed by 8 bases and 2 bases, with 16 bases remaining between them. The CDR3 runs 13 residues. The CDR3 reads CSFTGPSPYEQYF. The CDR3 DNA sequence: TGCAGCTTCACCGGGCCCAGCCCCTACGAGCAGTACTTC.

The J gene is TRBJ2-7, the V gene TRBV7-2, with 9 bases matching TRBD1. The V gene end was trimmed by 4 bases and the J gene end by 6 bases; junction bases not matched to a gene: 7. This CDR3 spans 14 amino acids. Germline lookup yields CDR1 SGHTA and CDR2 FQGNSA. CDR3 DNA sequence: TGTGCCAGCAGCTCGTCCCGGGACAGGGCCGAGCAGTACTTC. It specifies CASSSSRDRAEQYF.

This chain connects TRBV2 to TRBJ2-1; 9 nucleotides agree with TRBD1. V lost 3 bases to trimming and J lost 9 bases; unmatched junction nucleotides: 9. This CDR3 has 15 amino acids. Germline V gene data show CDR1 as SNHLY and CDR2 as FYNNEI. CDR3 nucleotide sequence: TGTGCCAGCAGTGAGGGGGACAGGGTCCTTTGTGAGCAGTTCTTC. The encoded protein is CASSEGDRVLCEQFF.

This clone was seen once. The V call is TRBV11-2, the J call TRBJ2-2; D gene unclear. V gave up 6 bases and J gave up 0 bases, with 2 bases separating them. The CDR3 runs 12 residues. CDR1 is SGHAT and CDR2 is FQNNGV in the germline V gene. CDR3 sequence (DNA): TGTGCCAGCAGGCCGAACACCGGGGAGCTGTTTTTT. Translating gives CASRPNTGELFF.

The chain uses TRBV4-1 and TRBJ2-5; D tentatively reads TRBD1 or TRBD2 (8 bases each). CDR1 is MGHRA and CDR2 is YSYEKL in the germline V gene. There are 16 residues in the CDR3. Trimming pared 4 bases from V and 5 bases from J, leaving 20 bases between. CDR3 DNA: TGCGCCAGCAGCCGACAGGGGTGGGGGACTAGTGAGACCCAGTACTTC. It yields the protein CASSRQGWGTSETQYF.

The CDR3 loop reads CASSYSGDPSYNEQFF. The CDR3 DNA reads TGTGCCAGCAGTTACTCCGGGGACCCCTCCTACAATGAGCAGTTCTTC. The chain couples TRBV6-5 to TRBJ2-1; D is perhaps TRBD1 or TRBD2 (5 bases each). Germline CDR1 MNHEY, CDR2 SVGAGI. V shed 0 bases and J shed 0 bases, with 9 bases lying between them. The CDR3 is 16 amino acids.